A selection of T cell receptor beta chains follows, all from one sample in a study of Graves' ophthalmopathy and Graves' hyperthyroidism. MiXCR, applied by TCRdb to the multiplex PCR reads, yields one record per CDR3 protein. The table shows 500,000 to 800,000 distinct CDR3 sequences, with over 40% occurring only once. Material: peripheral blood. These receptors were obtained from an adult man with Graves' ophthalmopathy. Both conserved end residues are part of each CDR3.

TRBJ1-4	TRBV25-1	CASSEWGTGRGEKLFF
TRBJ2-5	TRBV5-5	CASRRLPKETQYF
TRBJ1-5	TRBV12-3/TRBV12-4	CASSQGWGGSSSNQPQHF
TRBJ1-2	TRBV7-9	CASSSTQGIDYGYTF
TRBJ1-6	TRBV7-3	CASSFSGKDSPLHF
TRBJ2-7	TRBV12-3/TRBV12-4	CASSSLPLGGGNDEQYF
TRBJ2-5	TRBV10-3	CAISESGHNQETQYF
TRBJ2-2	TRBV6-5	CASSHRGGSGELFF
TRBJ2-7	TRBV5-1	CASSLRDRRHEQYF
-	TRBV18	CASSDLWQEQFF
TRBJ2-6	TRBV2	CASSPPQGILTF
TRBJ2-1	TRBV7-7	CASSLQQYNEQFF
TRBJ1-2	TRBV12-5	CASGLERQGAIGYTF
TRBJ2-7	TRBV12-3/TRBV12-4	CASSFRDSSYEQYF
TRBJ2-7	TRBV20-1	CSAARIAAGDEQYF
TRBJ1-1	TRBV4-1	CASRGPWGGTEAFF
TRBJ2-7	TRBV7-8	CASSYGTRNYEQYF
TRBJ1-5	TRBV6-6	CASSYRRFQPQHF
TRBJ1-1	TRBV29-1	CSVGSGVGEAFF
TRBJ1-5	TRBV19	CASTPMGSDYQPQHF
TRBJ2-5	TRBV30	CAWSLGTGEETQYF
TRBJ2-7	TRBV7-8	CASSLAWTGEYEQYF
TRBJ2-5	TRBV13	CASSLKDRAFETQYF
TRBJ1-1	TRBV29-1	CSVEDRGPTEAFF
TRBJ1-5	TRBV4-2	CASSQVQGGQPQHF
TRBJ1-1	TRBV7-8	CASSSHNTEAFF
TRBJ2-7	TRBV7-9	CASSMTSGTEQYF
TRBJ2-7	TRBV30	CAWSYRTYERYF
TRBJ2-7	TRBV19	CASSIAQRLAGVGTYEQYF
TRBJ1-2	TRBV9	CASSVAGTVGGYTF
TRBJ2-5	TRBV30	CACSDGHRETQYF
TRBJ1-2	TRBV6-6	CASSTQGVNYGYTF
TRBJ2-7	TRBV29-1	CSVEDGASAAYEQYF
TRBJ1-4	TRBV20-1	CSAPDGVATNEKLFF
TRBJ1-2	TRBV5-1	CASSLGGPDYGCTF
TRBJ2-7	TRBV7-2	CASSSRTQQAQGEQYF
TRBJ1-3	TRBV6-1	CVVGGDNSGNTIYF
TRBJ1-1	TRBV2	CASSLPGQRLPNMNTEAFF
TRBJ2-5	TRBV24-1	CATSSTRAQETQYF
TRBJ1-2	TRBV7-9	CASSLNRVDGYTF
TRBJ2-7	TRBV29-1	CSVELGSHEQYF
TRBJ1-1	TRBV19	CASKRGNTEAFF
TRBJ1-2	TRBV5-1	CASSVGTANYGYTF
TRBJ2-5	TRBV29-1	CSVERTGGGETQYF
TRBJ2-7	TRBV7-2	CASSHGTLAYEQYF
TRBJ1-6	TRBV7-9	CASSRQGVGNSPLHF
TRBJ2-7	TRBV7-8	CATRRDSYEQYF
TRBJ1-1	TRBV12-3/TRBV12-4	CASSPGRRLLKAFF
TRBJ1-2	TRBV6-5	CASSTTTVNYGYTF
TRBJ2-7	TRBV12-5	CASGLGQGFSYEQYF